A selection of T cell receptor beta chains follows, all from one sample in a study of beta chain features in type 1 diabetes. Sequencing used immunoSEQ multiplex PCR; TCRdb keeps in-frame clones, though not all of them. Of 150,000 to 200,000 clones in the sample, approximately 9% were seen once. Sequences were obtained from central memory CD4+ T cells from blood. These receptors were taken from a woman younger than 35 in good health. CDR3s include the opening cysteine and the closing phenylalanine or tryptophan. The order of the fields is V gene, J gene, D gene, clone size, CDR3 DNA, CDR3 protein. D genes are given only for firm matches. A row's size may be missing; if present it is once, few, many or a size class.

>TRBV6-1|TRBJ2-3|.|.
TGTGCCAGCAGTGGGACTTTCACAGATACGCAGTATTTT
CASSGTFTDTQYF
>TRBV5-4|TRBJ2-1|.|.
TGTGCCAGCAGCTTGGTGGTCCTTAGCTCCTACAATGAGCAGTTCTTC
CASSLVVLSSYNEQFF
>TRBV29-1|TRBJ2-7|.|.
TGCAGCGCCTCCCTCCAGGGATTAGCCGAGCAGTACTTC
CSASLQGLAEQYF
>TRBV18|TRBJ2-1|TRBD1|.
TGTGCCAGCTCCCCAACCGGGACAGGGAACTACAATGAGCAGTTCTTC
CASSPTGTGNYNEQFF
>TRBV7-2|TRBJ2-5|.|few
TGTGCCAGCAGCCAACACCCCAGTTCCGAGACCCAGTACTTC
CASSQHPSSETQYF
>TRBV9|TRBJ2-6|.|.
TGTGCCAGCAGCGTAACAGGGTCGGGGGCCAACGTCCTGACTTTC
CASSVTGSGANVLTF
>TRBV18|TRBJ2-7|.|.
TGTGCCAGCTCACCACCGGGGGCTAGCTCCTACGAGCAGTACTTC
CASSPPGASSYEQYF
>TRBV10-3|TRBJ1-1|.|.
TGTGCCATCAGTGAGAGCAAGTTGAACACTGAAGCTTTCTTT
CAISESKLNTEAFF
>TRBV10-3|TRBJ2-4|.|.
TGTGCCATCAGTGACATAAGGGAGGACATTCAGTACTTC
CAISDIREDIQYF
>TRBV5-6|TRBJ2-1|.|.
TGTGCCAGCAGCTTCTCAACTAGTGGTTGGGGCAATGAGCAGTTCTTC
CASSFSTSGWGNEQFF
>TRBV4-3|TRBJ2-7|.|few
TGCGCCAGCAGCCAATTTCGCTCCCCCAGCTCCTACGAGCAGTACTTC
CASSQFRSPSSYEQYF
>TRBV6-6|TRBJ2-1|TRBD1|few
TGTGCCAGCATGCGGACAGGGAACGATGAGCAGTTCTTC
CASMRTGNDEQFF
>TRBV7-9|TRBJ2-2|TRBD1|few
TGTGCCAGCGCACCGACAGGGGCGTACACCGGGGAGCTGTTTTTT
CASAPTGAYTGELFF
>TRBV21-1|TRBJ2-5|.|few
TGTGCCAGCAGCTCGGACAGGGGGCAAGAGACCCAGTACTTC
CASSSDRGQETQYF
>TRBV9|TRBJ2-5|TRBD1|.
TGTGCCAGCAGCCCCCCGACAGGGGGCTGCGAGACCCAGTACTTC
CASSPPTGGCETQYF
>TRBV5-1|TRBJ2-2|TRBD2|.
TGCGCCAGCAGGACTAGCGGAACGAACACCGGGGAGCTGTTTTTT
CASRTSGTNTGELFF
>TRBV18|TRBJ2-3|.|.
TGTGCCAGCTCACCACCGATAGCGAAGATCACAGATACGCAGTATTTT
CASSPPIAKITDTQYF
>TRBV7-2|TRBJ2-7|TRBD2|.
TGTGCCAGCAGCTCAATTACACTGGGACTAGTACGTTACGAGCAGTACTTC
CASSSITLGLVRYEQYF
>TRBV7-3|TRBJ2-3|TRBD1|.
TGTGCCAGCAGCCACACGGGACAGGGCCCAGATACGCAGTATTTT
CASSHTGQGPDTQYF
>TRBV13|TRBJ1-5|.|.
TGTGCCAGCAGCTTCGGTAGCAATCAGCCCCAGCATTTT
CASSFGSNQPQHF
>TRBV11-2|TRBJ1-5|TRBD1|few
TGTGCCAGCAGCTTTGGACAGGGCGATCAGCCCCAGCATTTT
CASSFGQGDQPQHF
>TRBV5-4|TRBJ2-5|TRBD2|few
TGTGCCAGCAGCTCGGGACTAGCGGGCAAAGAGACCCAGTACTTC
CASSSGLAGKETQYF
>TRBV4-3|TRBJ1-6|.|few
TGCGCCAGCAGCCAAGATTTGGGGGGTTTGGATTCACCCCTCCACTTT
CASSQDLGGLDSPLHF
>TRBV25-1|TRBJ1-2|TRBD1|few
TGTGCCAGCAGTTTTCAGGGGGCGAATTATGGCTACACCTTC
CASSFQGANYGYTF
>TRBV7-3|TRBJ1-2|.|few
TGTGCCAGCAGCCTCTCCTCCTTCTATGGCTACACCTTC
CASSLSSFYGYTF
>TRBV7-2|TRBJ2-1|.|.
TGTGCCAGCAGCTCCAGTGGTGGCGAGCAGTTCTTC
CASSSSGGEQFF
>TRBV5-4|TRBJ2-5|.|few
TGTGCCAGCAGCTTACTACCGGGGCAAGAGACCCAGTACTTC
CASSLLPGQETQYF
>TRBV5-1|TRBJ1-5|.|.
TGCGCCAGCAGCACGGGGACACCCAATCAGCCCCAGCATTTT
CASSTGTPNQPQHF
>TRBV5-6|TRBJ2-1|TRBD2|.
TGTGCCAGCAGCAGGGGACTAGTTTCCTACAATGAGCAGTTCTTC
CASSRGLVSYNEQFF